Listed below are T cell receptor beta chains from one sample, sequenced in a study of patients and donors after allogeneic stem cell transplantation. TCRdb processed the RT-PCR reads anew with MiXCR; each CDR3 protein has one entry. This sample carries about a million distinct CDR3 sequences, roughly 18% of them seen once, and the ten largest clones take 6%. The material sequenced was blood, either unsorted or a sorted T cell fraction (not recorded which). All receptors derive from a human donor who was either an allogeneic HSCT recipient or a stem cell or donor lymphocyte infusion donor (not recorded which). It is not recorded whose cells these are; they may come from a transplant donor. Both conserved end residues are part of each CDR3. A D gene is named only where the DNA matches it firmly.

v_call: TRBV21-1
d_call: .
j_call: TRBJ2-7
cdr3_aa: CASSHRSPGVWDEQYF

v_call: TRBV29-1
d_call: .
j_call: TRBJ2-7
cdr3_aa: CSVKQPNLSEQYF

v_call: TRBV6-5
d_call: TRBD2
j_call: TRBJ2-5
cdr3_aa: CASSYSSRGEQETQYF

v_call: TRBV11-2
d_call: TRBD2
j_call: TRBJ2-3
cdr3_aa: CASSSVRGAQPHTQYF

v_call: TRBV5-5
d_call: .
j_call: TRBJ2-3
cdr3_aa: CASSLRTGSTDTQYF

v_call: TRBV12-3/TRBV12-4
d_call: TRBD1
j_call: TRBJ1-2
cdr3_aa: CASSPFGTGDYGYTF

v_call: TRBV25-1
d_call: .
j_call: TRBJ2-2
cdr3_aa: CASSVPGLNTGELFF

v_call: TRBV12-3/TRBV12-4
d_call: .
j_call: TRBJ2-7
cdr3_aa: CASSLGHASSYEQYF

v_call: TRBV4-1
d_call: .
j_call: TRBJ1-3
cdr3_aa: CASSLFSSGGNTIYF

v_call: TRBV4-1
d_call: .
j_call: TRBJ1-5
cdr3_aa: CASSQEAGAQGNQPQHF

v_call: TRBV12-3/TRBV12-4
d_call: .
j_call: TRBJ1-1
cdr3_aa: CASSLVSGDSGTVSGTEAFF

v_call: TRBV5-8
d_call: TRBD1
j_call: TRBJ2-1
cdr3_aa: CASSPGGQGANEQFF

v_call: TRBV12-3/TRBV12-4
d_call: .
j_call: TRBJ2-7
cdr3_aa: CASSPLGSWKQYF

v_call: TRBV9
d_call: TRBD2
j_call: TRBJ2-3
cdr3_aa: CASSVVISGATDTQYF

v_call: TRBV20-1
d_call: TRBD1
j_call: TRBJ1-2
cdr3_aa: CSARVSGQGNYGYTF

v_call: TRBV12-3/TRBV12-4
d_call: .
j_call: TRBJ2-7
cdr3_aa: CASSYARRGYEQYF

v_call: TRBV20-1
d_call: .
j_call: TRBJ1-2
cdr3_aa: CSARDLSQSLYGYTF

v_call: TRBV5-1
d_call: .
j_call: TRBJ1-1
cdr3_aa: CASSTGIQGSAEAFF

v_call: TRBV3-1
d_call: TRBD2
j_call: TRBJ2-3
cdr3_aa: CASSQRGPSGGGADTQYF

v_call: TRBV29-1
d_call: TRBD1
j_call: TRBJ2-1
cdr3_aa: CSVGTGGWGEQFF

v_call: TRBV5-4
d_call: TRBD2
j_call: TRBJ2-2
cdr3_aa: CASSSRGSGRLAGELFF

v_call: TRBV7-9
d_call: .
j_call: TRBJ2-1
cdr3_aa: CASSLKGLYNEQFF

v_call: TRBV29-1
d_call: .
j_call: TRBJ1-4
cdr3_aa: CSVEPDSNEKLFF